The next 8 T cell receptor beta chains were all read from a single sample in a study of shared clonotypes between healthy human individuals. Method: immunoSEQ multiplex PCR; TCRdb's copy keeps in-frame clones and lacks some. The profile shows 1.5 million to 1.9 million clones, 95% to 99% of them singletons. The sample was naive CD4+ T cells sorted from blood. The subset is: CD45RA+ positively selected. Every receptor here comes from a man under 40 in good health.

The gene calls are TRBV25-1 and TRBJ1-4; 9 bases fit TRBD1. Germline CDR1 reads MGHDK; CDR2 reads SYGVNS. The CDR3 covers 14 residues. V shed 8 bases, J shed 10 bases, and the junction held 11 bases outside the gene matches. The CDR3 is CASGTGTGMSKLFF. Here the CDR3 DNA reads TGTGCCAGCGGAACCGGGACAGGGATGTCAAAACTGTTTTTT.

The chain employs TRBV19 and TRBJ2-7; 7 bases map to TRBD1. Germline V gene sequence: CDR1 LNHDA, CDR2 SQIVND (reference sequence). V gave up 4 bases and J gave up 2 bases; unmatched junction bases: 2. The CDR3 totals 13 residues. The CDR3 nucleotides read TGTGCCAGTAGTACCCAGGGGGCCTACGAGCAGTACTTC. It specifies CASSTQGAYEQYF.

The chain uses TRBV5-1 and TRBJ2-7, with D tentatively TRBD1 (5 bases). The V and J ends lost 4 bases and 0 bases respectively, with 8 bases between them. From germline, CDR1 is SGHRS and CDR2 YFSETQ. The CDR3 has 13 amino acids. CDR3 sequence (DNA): TGCGCCAGCAGCGTCCAGGGCTCCTACGAGCAGTACTTC. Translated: CASSVQGSYEQYF.

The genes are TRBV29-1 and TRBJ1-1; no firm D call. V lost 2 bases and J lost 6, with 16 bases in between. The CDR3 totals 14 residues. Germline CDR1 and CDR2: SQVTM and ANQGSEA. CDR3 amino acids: CSVEFRTAKAEAFF. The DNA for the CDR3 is TGCAGCGTTGAATTTCGTACCGCGAAAGCTGAAGCTTTCTTT.

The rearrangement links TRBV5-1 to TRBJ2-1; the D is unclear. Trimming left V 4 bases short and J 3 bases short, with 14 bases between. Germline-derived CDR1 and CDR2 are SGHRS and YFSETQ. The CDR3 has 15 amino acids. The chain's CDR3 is CASSTYKGHYNEQFF. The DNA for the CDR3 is TGCGCCAGCAGCACTTACAAAGGCCACTACAATGAGCAGTTCTTC.

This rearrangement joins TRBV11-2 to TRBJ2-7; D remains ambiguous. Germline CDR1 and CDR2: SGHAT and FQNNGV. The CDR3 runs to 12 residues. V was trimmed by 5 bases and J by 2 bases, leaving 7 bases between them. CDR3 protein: CASSLSAYEQYF. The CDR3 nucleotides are TGTGCCAGCAGCCTGAGCGCCTACGAGCAGTACTTC.

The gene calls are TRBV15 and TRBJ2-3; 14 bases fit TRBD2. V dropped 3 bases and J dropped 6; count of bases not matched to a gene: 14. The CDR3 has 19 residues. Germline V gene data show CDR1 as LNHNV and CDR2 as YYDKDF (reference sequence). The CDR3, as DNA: TGTGCCACCAGCAGCGGGGAAGTATGGACTAGCGGGAGGTTGGATACGCAGTATTTT. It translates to CATSSGEVWTSGRLDTQYF.

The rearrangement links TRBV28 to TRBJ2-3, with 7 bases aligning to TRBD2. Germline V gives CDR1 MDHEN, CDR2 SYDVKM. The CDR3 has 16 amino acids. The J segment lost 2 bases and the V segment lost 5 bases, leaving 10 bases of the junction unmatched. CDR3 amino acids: CASSPNGGGVTDTQYF. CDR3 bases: TGTGCCAGCAGTCCAAATGGGGGAGGGGTCACAGATACGCAGTATTTT.